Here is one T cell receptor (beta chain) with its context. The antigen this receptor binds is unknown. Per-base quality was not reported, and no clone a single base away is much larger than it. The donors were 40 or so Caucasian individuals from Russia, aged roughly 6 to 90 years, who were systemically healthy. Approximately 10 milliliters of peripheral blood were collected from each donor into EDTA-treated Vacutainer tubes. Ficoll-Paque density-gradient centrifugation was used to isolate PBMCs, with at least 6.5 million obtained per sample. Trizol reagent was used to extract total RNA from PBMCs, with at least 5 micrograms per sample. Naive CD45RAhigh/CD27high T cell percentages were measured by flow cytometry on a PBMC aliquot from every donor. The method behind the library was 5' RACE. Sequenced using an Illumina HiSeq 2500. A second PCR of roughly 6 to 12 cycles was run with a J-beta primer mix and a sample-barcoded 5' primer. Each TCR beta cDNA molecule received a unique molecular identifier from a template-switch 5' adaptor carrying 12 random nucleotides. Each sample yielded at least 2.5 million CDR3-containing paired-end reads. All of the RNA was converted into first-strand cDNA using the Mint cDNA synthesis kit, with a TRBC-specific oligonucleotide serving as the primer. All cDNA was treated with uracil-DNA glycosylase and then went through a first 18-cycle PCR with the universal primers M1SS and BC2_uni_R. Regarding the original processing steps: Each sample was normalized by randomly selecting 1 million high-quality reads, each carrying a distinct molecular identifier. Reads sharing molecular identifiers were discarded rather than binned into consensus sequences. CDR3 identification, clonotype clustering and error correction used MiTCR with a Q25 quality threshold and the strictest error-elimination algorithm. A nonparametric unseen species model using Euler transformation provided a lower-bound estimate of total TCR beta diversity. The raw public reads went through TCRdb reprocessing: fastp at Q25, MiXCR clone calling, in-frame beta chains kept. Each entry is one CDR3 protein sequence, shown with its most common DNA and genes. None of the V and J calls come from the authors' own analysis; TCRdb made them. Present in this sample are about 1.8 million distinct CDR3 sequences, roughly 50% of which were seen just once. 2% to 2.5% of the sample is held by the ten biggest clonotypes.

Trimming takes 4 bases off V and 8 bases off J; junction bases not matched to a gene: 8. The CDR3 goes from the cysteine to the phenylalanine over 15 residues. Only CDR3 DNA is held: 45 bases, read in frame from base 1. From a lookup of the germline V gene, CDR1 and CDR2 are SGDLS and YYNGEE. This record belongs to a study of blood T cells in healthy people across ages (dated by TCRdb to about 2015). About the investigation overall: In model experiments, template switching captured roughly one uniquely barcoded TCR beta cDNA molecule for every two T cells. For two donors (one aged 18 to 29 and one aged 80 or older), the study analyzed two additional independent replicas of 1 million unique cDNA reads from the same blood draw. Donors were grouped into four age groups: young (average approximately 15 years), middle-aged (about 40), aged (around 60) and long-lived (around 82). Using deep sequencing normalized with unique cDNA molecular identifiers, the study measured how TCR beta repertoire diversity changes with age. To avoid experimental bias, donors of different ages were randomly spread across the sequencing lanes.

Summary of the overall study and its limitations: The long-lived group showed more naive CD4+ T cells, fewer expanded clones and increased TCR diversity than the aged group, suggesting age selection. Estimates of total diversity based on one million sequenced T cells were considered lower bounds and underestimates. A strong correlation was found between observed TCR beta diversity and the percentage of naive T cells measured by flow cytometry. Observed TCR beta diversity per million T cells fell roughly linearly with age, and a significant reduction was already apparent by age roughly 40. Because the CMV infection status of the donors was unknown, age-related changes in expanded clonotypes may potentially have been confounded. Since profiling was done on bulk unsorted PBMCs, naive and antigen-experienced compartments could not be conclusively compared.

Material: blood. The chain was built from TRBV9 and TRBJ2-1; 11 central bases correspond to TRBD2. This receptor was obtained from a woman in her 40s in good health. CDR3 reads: CASSPSGGSWDEQFF. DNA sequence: TGTGCCAGCAGCCCTAGCGGGGGGTCCTGGGATGAGCAGTTCTTC.